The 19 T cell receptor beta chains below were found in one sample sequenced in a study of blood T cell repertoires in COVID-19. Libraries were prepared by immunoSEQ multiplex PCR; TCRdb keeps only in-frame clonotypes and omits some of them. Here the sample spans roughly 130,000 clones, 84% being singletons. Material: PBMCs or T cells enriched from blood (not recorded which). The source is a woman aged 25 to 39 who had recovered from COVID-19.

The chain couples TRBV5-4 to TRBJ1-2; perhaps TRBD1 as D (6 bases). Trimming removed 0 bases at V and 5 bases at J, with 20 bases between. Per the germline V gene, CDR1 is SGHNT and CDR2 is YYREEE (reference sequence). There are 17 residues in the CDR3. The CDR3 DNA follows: TGTGCCAGCAGCTTGGACAGGGTGGAAGTCAGGAAGTATGGCTACACCTTC. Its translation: CASSLDRVEVRKYGYTF. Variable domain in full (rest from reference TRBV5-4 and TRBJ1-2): ETGVTQSPTHLIKTRGQQVTLRCSSQSGHNTVSWYQQALGQGPQFIFQYYREEENGRGNFPPRFSGLQFPNYSSELNVNALELDDSALYLCASSLDRVEVRKYGYTFGSGTRLTVV.

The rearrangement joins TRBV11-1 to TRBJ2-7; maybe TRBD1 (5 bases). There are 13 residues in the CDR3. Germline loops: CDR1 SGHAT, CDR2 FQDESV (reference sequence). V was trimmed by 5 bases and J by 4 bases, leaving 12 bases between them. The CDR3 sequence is CASSPPGLYEQYF. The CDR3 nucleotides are TGTGCCAGCAGCCCTCCAGGGCTATACGAGCAGTACTTC. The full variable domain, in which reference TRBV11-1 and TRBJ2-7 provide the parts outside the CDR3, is EAEVAQSPRYKITEKSQAVAFWCDPISGHATLYWYRQILGQGPELLVQFQDESVVDDSQLPKDRFSAERLKGVDSTLKIQPAELGDSAMYLCASSPPGLYEQYFGPGTRLTVT.

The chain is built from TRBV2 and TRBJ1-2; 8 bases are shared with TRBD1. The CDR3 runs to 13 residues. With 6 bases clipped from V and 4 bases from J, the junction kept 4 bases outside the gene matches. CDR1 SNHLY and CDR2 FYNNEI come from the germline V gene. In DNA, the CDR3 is TGTGCCAGCAGCCTCGGACAGGGCTATGGCTACACCTTC. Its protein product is CASSLGQGYGYTF.

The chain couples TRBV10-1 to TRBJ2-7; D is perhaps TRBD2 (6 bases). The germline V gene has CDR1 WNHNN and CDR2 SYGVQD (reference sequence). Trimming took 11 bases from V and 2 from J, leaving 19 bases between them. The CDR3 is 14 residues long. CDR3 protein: CAAPPTGVAYEQYF. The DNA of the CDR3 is TGCGCCGCTCCCCCCACGGGGGTTGCCTACGAGCAGTACTTC.

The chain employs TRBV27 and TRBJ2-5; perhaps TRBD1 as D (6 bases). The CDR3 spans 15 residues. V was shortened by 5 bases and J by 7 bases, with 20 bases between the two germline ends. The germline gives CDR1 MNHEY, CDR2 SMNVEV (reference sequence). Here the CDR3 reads CASSPWGQVVGTQYF. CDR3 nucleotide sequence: TGTGCCAGCAGTCCCTGGGGGCAGGTGGTTGGGACCCAGTACTTC.

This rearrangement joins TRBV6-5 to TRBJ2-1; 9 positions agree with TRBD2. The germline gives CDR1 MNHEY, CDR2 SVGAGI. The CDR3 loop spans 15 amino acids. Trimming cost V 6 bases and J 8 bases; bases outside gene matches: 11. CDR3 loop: CASRDSGSPYDEQFF. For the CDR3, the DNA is TGTGCCAGCAGAGATAGCGGGAGTCCTTACGATGAGCAGTTCTTC.

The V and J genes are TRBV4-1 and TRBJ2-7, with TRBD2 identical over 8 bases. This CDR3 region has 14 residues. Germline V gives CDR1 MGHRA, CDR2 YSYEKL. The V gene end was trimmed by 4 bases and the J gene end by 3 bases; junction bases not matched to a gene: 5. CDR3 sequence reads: CASSPGLALYEQYF. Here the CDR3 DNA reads TGCGCCAGCAGCCCCGGACTAGCACTCTACGAGCAGTACTTC.

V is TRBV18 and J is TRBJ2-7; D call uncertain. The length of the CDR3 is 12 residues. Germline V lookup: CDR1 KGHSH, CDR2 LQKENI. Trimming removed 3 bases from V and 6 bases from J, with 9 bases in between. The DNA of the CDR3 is TGTGCCAGCTCACCCGCAGGTTCCGAGCAGTACTTC. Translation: CASSPAGSEQYF.

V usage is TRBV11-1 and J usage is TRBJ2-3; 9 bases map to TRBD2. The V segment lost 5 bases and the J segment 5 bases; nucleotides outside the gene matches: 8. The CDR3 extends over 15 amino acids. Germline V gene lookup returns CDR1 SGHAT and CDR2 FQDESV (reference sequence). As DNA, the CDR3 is TGTGCCAGCAGCCTCGGGACTAGCCTCGAAGATACGCAGTATTTT. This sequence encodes CASSLGTSLEDTQYF.

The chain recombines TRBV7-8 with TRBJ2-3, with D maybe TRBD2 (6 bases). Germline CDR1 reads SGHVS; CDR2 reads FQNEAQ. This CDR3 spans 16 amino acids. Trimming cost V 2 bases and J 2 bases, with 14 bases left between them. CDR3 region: CASSLKAGIITDTQYF. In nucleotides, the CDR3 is TGTGCCAGCAGCTTAAAGGCGGGAATCATCACAGATACGCAGTATTTT.

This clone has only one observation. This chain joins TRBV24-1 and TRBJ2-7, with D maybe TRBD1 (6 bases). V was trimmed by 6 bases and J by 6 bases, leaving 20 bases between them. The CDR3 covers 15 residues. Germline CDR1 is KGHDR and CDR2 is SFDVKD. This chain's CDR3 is CATSNRSGPQGEQYF. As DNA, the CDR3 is TGTGCCACCAGTAATCGCTCCGGGCCACAGGGCGAGCAGTACTTC.

CDR3 in amino acids: CASSLLGTGAGYTF. The CDR3 nucleotides are TGCGCCAGCAGCTTGTTGGGGACAGGGGCCGGCTACACCTTC. The V and J genes are TRBV5-1 and TRBJ1-2, with TRBD1 identical over 10 bases. With V trimmed by 1 base and J by 8 bases, 5 bases remained unmatched. The CDR3 totals 14 residues. CDR1 and CDR2 from the germline V gene are SGHRS and YFSETQ.

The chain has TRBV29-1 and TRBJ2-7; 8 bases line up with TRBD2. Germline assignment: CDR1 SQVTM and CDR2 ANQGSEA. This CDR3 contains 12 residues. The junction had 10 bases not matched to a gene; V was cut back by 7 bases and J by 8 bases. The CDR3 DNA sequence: TGCAGCGCTACCCCGGGGGGGGTGAAGCAGTACTTC. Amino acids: CSATPGGVKQYF.

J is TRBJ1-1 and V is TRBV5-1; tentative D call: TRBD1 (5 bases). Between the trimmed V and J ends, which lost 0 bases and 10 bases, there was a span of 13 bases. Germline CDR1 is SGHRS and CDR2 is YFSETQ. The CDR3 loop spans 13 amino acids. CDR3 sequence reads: CASSLDRSGGAFF. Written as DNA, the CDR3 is TGCGCCAGCAGCTTGGACAGGTCGGGGGGAGCTTTCTTT.

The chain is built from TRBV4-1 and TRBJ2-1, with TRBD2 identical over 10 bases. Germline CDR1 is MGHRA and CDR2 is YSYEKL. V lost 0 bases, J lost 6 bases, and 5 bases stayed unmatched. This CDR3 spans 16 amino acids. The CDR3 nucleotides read TGCGCCAGCAGCCAAGAGCGACTAGCGGGTCCCAATGAGCAGTTCTTC. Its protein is CASSQERLAGPNEQFF.

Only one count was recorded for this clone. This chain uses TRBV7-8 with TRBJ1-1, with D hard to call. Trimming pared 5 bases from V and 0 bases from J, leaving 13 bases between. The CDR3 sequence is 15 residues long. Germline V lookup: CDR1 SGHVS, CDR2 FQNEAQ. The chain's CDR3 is CASSPGRPLNTEAFF. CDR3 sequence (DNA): TGTGCCAGCAGCCCCGGTCGCCCCCTGAACACTGAAGCTTTCTTT. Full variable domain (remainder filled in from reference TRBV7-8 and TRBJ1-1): GAGVSQSPRYKVAKRGQDVALRCDPISGHVSLFWYQQALGQGPEFLTYFQNEAQLDKSGLPSDRFFAERPEGSVSTLKIQRTQQEDSAVYLCASSPGRPLNTEAFFGQGTRLTVV.

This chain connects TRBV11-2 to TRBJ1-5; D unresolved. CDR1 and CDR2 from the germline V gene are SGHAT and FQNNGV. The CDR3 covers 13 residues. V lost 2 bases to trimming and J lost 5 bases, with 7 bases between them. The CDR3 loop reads CASSLSEDQPQHF. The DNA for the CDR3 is TGTGCCAGCAGCTTATCGGAGGATCAGCCCCAGCATTTT.

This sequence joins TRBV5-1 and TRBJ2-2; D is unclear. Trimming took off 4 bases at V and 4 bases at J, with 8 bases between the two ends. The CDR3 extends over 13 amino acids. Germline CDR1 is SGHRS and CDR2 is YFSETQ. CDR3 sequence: CASSPGGTGELFF. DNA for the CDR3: TGCGCCAGCAGCCCCGGCGGCACCGGGGAGCTGTTTTTT.

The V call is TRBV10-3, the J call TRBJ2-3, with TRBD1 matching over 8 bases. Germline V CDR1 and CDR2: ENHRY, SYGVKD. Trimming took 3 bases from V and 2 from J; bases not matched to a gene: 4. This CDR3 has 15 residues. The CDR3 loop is CAISDTDRATDTQYF. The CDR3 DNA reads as TGTGCCATCAGTGATACGGACAGGGCCACAGATACGCAGTATTTT.